The 21 T cell receptor beta chains reported below all come from one sample, sequenced in a study of tumor-infiltrating lymphocytes in primary liver carcinoma. A primer in the constant region served to generate TCR beta cDNA from approximately 450 ng of total RNA. Investigators got TCR beta libraries out of three nested multiplex PCR rounds, done with slightly modified ARM-PCR. Use of TRBV1-TRBV30 forward primers with a C-beta reverse primer characterized the first two PCR rounds, which lasted around 11 cycles each. TCRdb used MiXCR to reprocess the multiplex PCR reads, holding one entry per CDR3 protein. The sample consists of approximately 110,000 distinct CDR3 sequences, 55% to 75% of them appearing once. Between about 19 and 34 mg of unsorted bulk tissue served as the source from which RNA and DNA were co-extracted. The sequenced sample consisted of liver tumor tissue from sampling region 1. Subset indicated: tumor region T1, superior pole. The source is a woman aged 60-75 years with primary liver carcinoma and hepatitis B virus infection.

The CDR3 nucleotides are TGTGCCAGCAGTTATAGGGACCTTAATCGGGATGGCTACACCTTC. Its protein is CASSYRDLNRDGYTF. The chain links TRBV6-5 to TRBJ1-2; D perhaps matches TRBD1 (5 bases). Germline lookup yields CDR1 MNHEY and CDR2 SVGAGI. Trimming stripped 3 bases from V and 6 bases from J, with 17 bases between. The CDR3 spans 15 residues.

This clonotype was detected a few times. The rearrangement joins TRBV28 to TRBJ2-3; 9 bases map to TRBD1. Trimming cost V 5 bases and J 3 bases; bases outside gene matches: 6. The CDR3 loop spans 15 amino acids. Germline V lookup: CDR1 MDHEN, CDR2 SYDVKM. The CDR3 loop is CASSRRTGVTDTQYF. The CDR3 bases are TGTGCCAGCAGTCGCCGGACAGGGGTGACAGATACGCAGTATTTT.

In the case of this clonotype: A read error is likely, as this CDR3 ends without the conserved phenylalanine or tryptophan. The chain combines TRBV11-1 with TRBJ2-1; TRBD1 is a possible D gene (6 bases). Trimming took 2 bases from V and 6 from J, leaving 17 bases between them. CDR3 length equals 16 residues. In germline, CDR1 is SGHAT, CDR2 FQDESV (reference sequence). The CDR3 here is CASSLFMGAGFNEQFL. The CDR3 coding sequence is TGTGCCAGCAGCTTATTTATGGGGGCCGGTTTCAATGAGCAGTTCCTC.

The chain combines TRBV30 with TRBJ2-2; D is unclear. This CDR3 region has 15 residues. The V gene's germline CDR1 is GTSNPN and CDR2 SVGIG (reference sequence). Trimming removed 3 bases at V and 7 bases at J, with 18 bases between. CDR3 loop: CAWSIAQLLGGELFF. CDR3 bases: TGTGCCTGGAGCATAGCCCAGTTACTGGGCGGGGAGCTGTTTTTT.

Worth noting for this clonotype: At one of its ends the junction is not consistent with the germline gene, which may arise from a read error. V and J are TRBV12-3 or TRBV12-4 and TRBJ1-2; 8 nucleotides agree with TRBD1. The CDR3 contains 14 residues. CDR3 nucleotide sequence: TGTGCGAGCAGGAGGGACAGGAGTACCTATGGCTACACCTTC. It specifies CASRRDRSTYGYTF.

This clonotype came up a few times. A much larger clone differs from this one at a single base, so this may be a read error. V is TRBV12-3 or TRBV12-4 and J is TRBJ2-6, with 10 bases lining up with TRBD1. This CDR3 comprises 18 residues. With 6 bases clipped from V and 3 bases from J, the junction kept 11 bases outside the gene matches. The CDR3 nucleotides are TGTGCCAGCAGCCCCGGGACAGGGGTTTCCTATGGGGCCAACGTCCTGACTTTC. As protein: CASSPGTGVSYGANVLTF.

On this clonotype itself: This could be a read error, since a much larger clone is one nucleotide away. The V and J genes are TRBV6-2 or TRBV6-3 and TRBJ2-6, with 7 bases that match TRBD2. The germline gives CDR1 MNHEY, CDR2 SVGEGT. Trimming at V came to 6 bases and at J to 0 bases, leaving 11 bases not matched to a gene. The CDR3 has 18 amino acids. Here the CDR3 reads CASRPRTSNSSGANVLTF. CDR3 nucleotide sequence: TGTGCCAGCAGACCCAGGACTAGTAACTCCTCTGGGGCCAACGTCCTGACTTTC.

A remark on this clonotype: One base away lies a much larger clone, so this may be a sequencing read error. The V and J genes are TRBV4-1 and TRBJ2-6; D not certain. V was pared by 2 bases and J by 9 bases, with 11 bases between. CDR3 length equals 14 residues. Looked up from germline, CDR1 is MGHRA and CDR2 is YSYEKL. The CDR3: CASSQLGLFNVLTF. CDR3 in DNA: TGCGCCAGCAGCCAATTAGGTCTGTTCAACGTCCTGACTTTC.

Remarks on this clonotype: This sequence may be a read error, since a much larger clone differs from it by one base. The genes are TRBV6-5 and TRBJ2-1; D may be TRBD1 (5 bases). Trimming took off 7 bases at V and 7 bases at J, with 17 bases between the two ends. The CDR3 sequence is 14 residues long. Germline CDR1 and CDR2: MNHEY and SVGAGI. The CDR3 sequence: CASKQDKGRNEQFF. The CDR3 coding sequence is TGTGCCAGCAAGCAGGACAAGGGGCGGAATGAGCAGTTCTTC.

On this clonotype itself: One base away lies a much larger clone, so this may be a sequencing read error. The chain combines TRBV7-9 with TRBJ2-7; 9 bases map to TRBD1. The CDR3 runs to 14 residues. Germline V gene lookup returns CDR1 SEHNR and CDR2 FQNEAQ (reference sequence). The CDR3 sequence is CTSSLQGAFYEQYF. CDR3 coding DNA: TGTACCAGCAGCTTACAGGGGGCCTTCTACGAGCAGTACTTC.

Points on this clonotype: Since no conserved phenylalanine or tryptophan closes the CDR3, a read error is the likely cause. This rearrangement joins TRBV5-5 to TRBJ2-2; TRBD1 agrees at 10 bases. CDR3 length: 15 amino acids. CDR1 SGHKS and CDR2 YYEKEE come from the germline V gene (reference sequence). J was trimmed by 3 bases and V by 5 bases; bases with no gene match: 4. CDR3 coding DNA: TGTGCCAGCAGGACCGGGACAGGGGACACCGGGGAGCTGTTTTCT. Its translation is CASRTGTGDTGELFS.

This clonotype came up once. This is likely a read error, given that the CDR3 carries no conserved phenylalanine or tryptophan at its end. The chain has TRBV6-1 and TRBJ2-1, with 7 positions matching TRBD2. CDR1 and CDR2 from the germline V gene are MNHNS and SASEGT. This CDR3 is built from 14 residues. In nucleotides, the CDR3 is TGTGCCAGGATTAACGGACTAGGCTACAATGGGCAGTTCTCC. Its protein product is CARINGLGYNGQFS.

This chain links TRBV28 with TRBJ1-2; D ambiguous. The CDR3 is 12 residues long. Germline V gene lookup returns CDR1 MDHEN and CDR2 SYDVKM. With 3 bases removed from V and 4 bases from J, the gap between germline ends came to 6 bases. For the CDR3, the DNA is TGTGCCAGCAGTTTGGGTGGCTATGGCTACACCTTC. It yields the protein CASSLGGYGYTF.

To note about this clonotype: Its ends do not fully match the called genes, so a read error is possible. The chain carries TRBV24-1 and TRBJ2-2, with D uncertain. The CDR3 loop spans 14 amino acids. Per the germline V gene, CDR1 is KGHDR and CDR2 is SFDVKD. CDR3 region: CATKDRPNTGELFF. For the CDR3, the DNA is TGTGCCACCAAGGACCGGCCGAACACCGGTGAGCTGTTTTTT.

Details on this clonotype: It may be a read error: a sequence one base away is much more abundant. The chain recombines TRBV14 with TRBJ2-7; 9 nucleotides match TRBD2. Germline CDR1 SGHDN, CDR2 FVKESK. The CDR3 loop spans 14 amino acids. Here the CDR3 reads CASSVQRGAYEHYF. CDR3 DNA: TGTGCCAGCAGCGTTCAGCGGGGGGCCTACGAGCATTACTTC.

Of note for this clonotype: This may stem from a read error, because a much larger clone lies one nucleotide away. V and J are TRBV29-1 and TRBJ2-7; D gene ambiguous. The germline CDR1 and CDR2 sequences are SQVTM and ANQGSEA. The length of the CDR3 is 13 residues. Deletions cut 4 bases from V and 7 bases from J, with 17 bases between. The CDR3 sequence: CSVGVSEVGEQYF. Here the CDR3 DNA reads TGCAGCGTTGGAGTGAGTGAGGTCGGTGAGCAGTACTTC.

Ten or more counts support this clonotype. This rearrangement joins TRBV6-1 to TRBJ2-7, with 7 bases that match TRBD2. The CDR3 consists of 14 residues. J lost 2 bases, V lost 7 bases, and 8 bases had no gene match. CDR1 is MNHNS, CDR2 SASEGT, per germline. CDR3 DNA: TGTGCCAGCACCAGCGGGGCCAGGACCTACGAGCAGTACTTC. Translation gives CASTSGARTYEQYF.

With respect to this clonotype: No conserved phenylalanine or tryptophan ends this CDR3, so it is likely a read error. The rearrangement links TRBV4-1 to TRBJ2-1; no firm D call. This CDR3 spans 13 amino acids. Germline V lookup: CDR1 MGHRA, CDR2 YSYEKL. Here the CDR3 DNA reads TGCGCCAGCAGCCGGGATTTCCACAATAAGCAGTTCCTC. Amino acid sequence: CASSRDFHNKQFL.

There are a few counts of this clonotype. The chain combines TRBV28 with TRBJ2-2; D not certain. Trimming took 4 bases from V and 3 from J, leaving 18 bases between them. This CDR3 is 17 amino acids long. Germline-derived CDR1 and CDR2 are MDHEN and SYDVKM. CDR3: CASSSSFESLYTGELFF. The CDR3 DNA reads as TGTGCCAGCAGTTCTTCCTTTGAGTCCCTATACACCGGGGAGCTGTTTTTT. Combining the CDR3 with reference TRBV28 and TRBJ2-2 gives the whole variable domain DVKVTQSSRYLVKRTGEKVFLECVQDMDHENMFWYRQDPGLGLRLIYFSYDVKMKEKGDIPEGYSVSREKKERFSLILESASTNQTSMYLCASSSSFESLYTGELFFGEGSRLTVL.

On this clonotype itself: Compared with germline, one end of the junction differs, possibly owing to a read error. This chain joins TRBV29-1 and TRBJ1-1, with D hard to call. This CDR3 region has 13 residues. Germline-derived CDR1 and CDR2 are SQVTM and ANQGSEA. The CDR3 DNA reads TGCAGCATTGAATACGACATGAACACTGAAGCTTTCTTT. Translated, it gives CSIEYDMNTEAFF.

V gene TRBV20-1 combines with J gene TRBJ2-4; the match to TRBD1 covers 9 bases. The germline CDR1 and CDR2 sequences are DFQATT and SNEGSKA (reference sequence). J lost 8 bases, V lost 1 base, and 6 bases had no gene match. This CDR3 spans 14 amino acids. CDR3 nucleotides: TGCAGTGCTAGAGGATTGACAGGGGGAGACATTCAGTACTTC. Its protein product is CSARGLTGGDIQYF.